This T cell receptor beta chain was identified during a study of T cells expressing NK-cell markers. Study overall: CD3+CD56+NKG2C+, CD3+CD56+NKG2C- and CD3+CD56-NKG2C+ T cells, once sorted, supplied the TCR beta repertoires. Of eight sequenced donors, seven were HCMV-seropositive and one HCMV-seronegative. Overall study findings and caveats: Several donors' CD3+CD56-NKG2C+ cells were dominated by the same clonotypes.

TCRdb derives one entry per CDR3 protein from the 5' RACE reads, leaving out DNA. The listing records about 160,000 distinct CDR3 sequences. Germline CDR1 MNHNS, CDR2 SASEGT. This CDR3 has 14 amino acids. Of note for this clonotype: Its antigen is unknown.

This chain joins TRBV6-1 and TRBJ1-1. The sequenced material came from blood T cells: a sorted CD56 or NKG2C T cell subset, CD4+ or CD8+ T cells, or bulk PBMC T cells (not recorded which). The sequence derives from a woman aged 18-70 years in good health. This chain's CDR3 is CASSAVNSNTEAFF.